This T cell receptor beta chain was recorded in a study of cytomegalovirus exposure and HLA in healthy donors. In the study overall: The roughly 120 million unique TCR beta sequences, from about 179 million T cells, were found by an earlier analysis. Notes on the study in general: Presence/absence analyses supposed approximately even sequencing depth among donors. For most TCR beta V segments, an earlier analysis put the productive rate at about 87% or about 30% of the time. The study labeled 150 to 200 TCR beta chains cytomegalovirus-associated.

The PCR was carried out with 60 Vbeta primers and 13 Jbeta primers. Repertoires were generated with immunoSEQ multiplex PCR, while TCRdb's copy carries only in-frame clones and drops some. The sample records approximately 110,000 clones, over 60% being singletons. Germline V gives CDR1 SGDLS, CDR2 YYNGEE. The trim removed 0 bases at V and 3 bases at J, leaving 0 bases unmatched. The CDR3 length is 14 residues. A word on this clone: The antigen is not known. Other DNA sequences in this specimen translate into the identical CDR3.

This sequence originates from a woman aged 18-29 years in good health and CMV-seropositive. J is TRBJ2-7 and V is TRBV9, with 10 positions matching TRBD2. Sample: PBMCs. CDR3 in DNA: TGTGCCAGCAGCGTAGGGACTAGCGGCTACGAGCAGTACTTC. This codes for CASSVGTSGYEQYF. Based on the CDR3 plus reference TRBV9 and TRBJ2-7, the full variable domain is DSGVTQTPKHLITATGQRVTLRCSPRSGDLSVYWYQQSLDQGLQFLIQYYNGEERAKGNILERFSAQQFPDLHSELNLSSLELGDSALYFCASSVGTSGYEQYFGPGTRLTVT.